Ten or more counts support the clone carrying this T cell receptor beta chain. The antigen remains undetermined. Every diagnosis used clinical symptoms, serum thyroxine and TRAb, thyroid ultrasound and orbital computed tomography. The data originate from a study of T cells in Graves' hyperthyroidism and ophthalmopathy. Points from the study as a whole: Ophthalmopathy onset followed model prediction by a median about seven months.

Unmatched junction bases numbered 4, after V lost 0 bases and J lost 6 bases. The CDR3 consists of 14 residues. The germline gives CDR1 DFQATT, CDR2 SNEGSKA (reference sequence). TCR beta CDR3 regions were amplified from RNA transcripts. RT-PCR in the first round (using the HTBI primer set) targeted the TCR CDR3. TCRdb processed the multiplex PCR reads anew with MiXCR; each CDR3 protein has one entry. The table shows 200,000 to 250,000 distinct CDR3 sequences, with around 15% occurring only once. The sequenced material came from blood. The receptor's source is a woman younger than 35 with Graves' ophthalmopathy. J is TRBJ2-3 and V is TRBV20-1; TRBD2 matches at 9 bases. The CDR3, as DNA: TGCAGTGCTAGAGATGGAGCGGGAGGCGATACGCAGTATTTT. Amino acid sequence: CSARDGAGGDTQYF.